This is a list of T cell receptor beta chains from one sample in a study of blood T cell repertoires in COVID-19. The table came from immunoSEQ multiplex PCR; TCRdb's copy has only in-frame clones and leaves some out. The data hold 110,000 to 150,000 clones, with approximately 80% observed a single time. Input material: peripheral blood. The receptors were sampled from a man between 65 and 85 years old who had recovered from COVID-19. CDR3s include the opening cysteine and the closing phenylalanine or tryptophan. The D gene is left open where the match is weak. Only some rows state a clone size, as once, few, many or a class for expanded clones.

TRBD1 TRBJ2-7 TRBV7-2 NA CASSLVGGQGEYEQYF TGTGCCAGCAGCTTAGTAGGCGGGCAGGGGGAATACGAGCAGTACTTC
TRBD2 TRBJ2-3 TRBV27 NA CASSFTSGSRATDTQYF TGTGCCAGCAGTTTCACTAGCGGGAGTCGTGCGACAGATACGCAGTATTTT
NA TRBJ1-5 TRBV11-2 NA CASSAGHGNQPQHF TGTGCCAGCAGCGCCGGACATGGGAATCAGCCCCAGCATTTT
NA TRBJ2-3 TRBV5-1 few CASSVTGPGDTQYF TGCGCCAGCAGCGTGACAGGTCCCGGAGATACGCAGTATTTT
TRBD2 TRBJ2-7 TRBV12-3/TRBV12-4 NA CASSFGREGTQYF TGTGCCAGCAGTTTCGGGCGGGAGGGGACGCAGTACTTC
TRBD2 TRBJ2-1 TRBV5-1 once CASSVRLADYNEQFF TGCGCCAGCAGCGTGAGACTAGCGGATTACAATGAGCAGTTCTTC
TRBD2 TRBJ2-2 TRBV5-1 NA CASSPGLAGGPIGELFF TGCGCCAGCAGCCCGGGACTAGCGGGAGGGCCGATCGGGGAGCTGTTTTTT
NA TRBJ2-5 TRBV5-8 NA CASPPGTQYF TGTGCCAGTCCCCCCGGGACCCAGTACTTC
NA TRBJ2-7 TRBV4-1 NA CASSQEWEPYEQYF TGCGCCAGCAGCCAAGAATGGGAGCCGTACGAGCAGTACTTC
TRBD2 TRBJ2-3 TRBV30 NA CAWRRTSGFTDTQYF TGTGCCTGGAGGAGGACTAGCGGCTTCACAGATACGCAGTATTTT
NA TRBJ1-5 TRBV18 NA CASSPLPPGGAGQPQHF TGTGCCAGCTCACCACTGCCCCCGGGGGGCGCGGGTCAGCCCCAGCATTTT
NA TRBJ1-5 TRBV3-1/TRBV3-2 once CASSQGPGLDQPQHF TGTGCCAGCAGCCAAGGTCCAGGGCTGGATCAGCCCCAGCATTTT
TRBD1 TRBJ2-2 TRBV9 once CASSGLTGDNTGELFF TGTGCCAGCAGCGGCCTGACAGGGGACAACACCGGGGAGCTGTTTTTT
NA TRBJ1-2 TRBV18 NA CASSPIRQNYGYTF TGTGCCAGCTCACCTATACGACAGAACTATGGCTACACCTTC
TRBD2 TRBJ2-7 TRBV11-2 NA CASSSPWTSGLPYEQYF TGTGCCAGCAGCTCGCCCTGGACTAGCGGGCTGCCCTACGAGCAGTACTTC
NA TRBJ2-7 TRBV30 NA CAWSVEREQYF TGTGCCTGGAGTGTAGAACGGGAGCAGTACTTC
NA TRBJ2-3 TRBV6-2/TRBV6-3 NA CASSLGSTDTQYF TGTGCCAGCAGCCTCGGGAGTACAGATACGCAGTATTTT
TRBD1 TRBJ2-1 TRBV7-2 NA CASSTRTGDHNEQFF TGTGCCAGCAGCACGAGGACAGGGGACCACAATGAGCAGTTCTTC
TRBD2 TRBJ2-5 TRBV7-7 few CASSRRLAGEETQYF TGTGCCAGCAGCCGACGACTAGCGGGAGAAGAGACCCAGTACTTC
NA TRBJ2-7 TRBV12-3/TRBV12-4 NA CASSPSWAYEQYF TGTGCCAGCAGCCCGAGCTGGGCTTACGAGCAGTACTTC
TRBD2 TRBJ2-5 TRBV7-9 NA CASSPGLAVETQYF TGTGCCAGCAGCCCGGGACTAGCGGTGGAGACCCAGTACTTC
TRBD1 TRBJ2-7 TRBV27 NA CASSIDRDRAPYEQYF TGTGCCAGCAGTATCGACCGGGACAGGGCGCCCTACGAGCAGTACTTC
NA TRBJ1-6 TRBV5-1 few CASSLAGRSPLHF TGCGCCAGCAGCTTGGCAGGGCGTTCACCCCTCCACTTT
TRBD2 TRBJ2-1 TRBV20-1 NA CSASKLAEMGQFF TGCAGTGCTAGTAAGCTAGCGGAGATGGGGCAGTTCTTC
TRBD1 TRBJ1-1 TRBV10-1 once CASSKDRGRTEAFF TGCGCCAGCAGCAAGGACAGGGGGAGGACTGAAGCTTTCTTT
NA TRBJ2-1 TRBV6-2/TRBV6-3 NA CASSYRLEGHNEQFF TGTGCCAGCAGTTATCGACTAGAGGGTCACAATGAGCAGTTCTTC
TRBD1 TRBJ1-2 TRBV27 NA CASSQVTGGGGSGYTF TGTGCCAGCAGCCAAGTTACAGGGGGCGGGGGTAGTGGCTACACCTTC
TRBD2 TRBJ2-3 TRBV5-1 NA CASSPSGSTDTQYF TGCGCCAGCAGCCCTAGCGGAAGCACAGATACGCAGTATTTT
NA TRBJ1-1 TRBV20-1 NA CSASDPPEAFF TGCAGTGCTAGTGATCCTCCTGAAGCTTTCTTT
TRBD1 TRBJ2-7 TRBV28 NA CASSNTGVQYF TGTGCCAGCTCAAACACAGGGGTGCAGTACTTC
TRBD1 TRBJ1-1 TRBV5-6 NA CASSVTGGNTEAFF TGTGCCAGCAGCGTGACAGGGGGAAACACTGAAGCTTTCTTT
TRBD2 TRBJ2-1 TRBV4-1 NA CASSQEGGGYNEQFF TGCGCCAGCAGCCAAGAGGGCGGGGGCTACAATGAGCAGTTCTTC
TRBD2 TRBJ2-2 TRBV18 NA CASSPPMAGVDTGELFF TGTGCCAGCTCACCCCCCATGGCGGGAGTAGACACCGGGGAGCTGTTTTTT
TRBD2 TRBJ2-1 TRBV27 few CASSSLSGRAVNEQFF TGTGCCAGCAGCTCTCTTAGCGGGAGGGCCGTTAATGAGCAGTTCTTC
TRBD2 TRBJ2-5 TRBV27 few CASRVSGIGQETQYF TGTGCCAGCAGAGTTAGCGGGATTGGCCAAGAGACCCAGTACTTC
TRBD2 TRBJ2-2 TRBV7-7 NA CASSPGTSGSYGELFF TGTGCCAGCAGCCCAGGGACTAGCGGGAGTTACGGGGAGCTGTTTTTT
NA TRBJ2-1 TRBV4-3 NA CASSQDMVAINYNEQFF TGCGCCAGCAGCCAAGATATGGTAGCCATTAACTACAATGAGCAGTTCTTC
TRBD2 TRBJ2-2 TRBV7-6 NA CASSSLAGGGTGELFF TGTGCCAGCAGCTCCCTAGCGGGAGGAGGAACCGGGGAGCTGTTTTTT
NA TRBJ1-6 TRBV28 few CASRLRVRGQDSNSPLHF TGTGCCAGCAGGCTTCGGGTCAGGGGTCAAGATAGTAATTCACCCCTCCACTTT
TRBD1 TRBJ2-1 TRBV6-5 NA CASRTGIGSYNEQFF TGTGCCAGCAGGACAGGGATCGGCTCCTACAATGAGCAGTTCTTC
TRBD2 TRBJ2-7 TRBV5-1 NA CASSLGGSGRAYEQYF TGCGCCAGCAGCTTGGGAGGTAGCGGGAGGGCCTACGAGCAGTACTTC
NA TRBJ2-3 TRBV10-3 once CAISESSSGSTDTQYF TGTGCCATCAGTGAGTCGTCGAGCGGCAGCACAGATACGCAGTATTTT
TRBD1 TRBJ1-5 TRBV6-1 NA CASSEGHDTGQGYSNQPQHF TGTGCCAGCAGTGAAGGACACGATACGGGACAGGGGTATAGCAATCAGCCCCAGCATTTT
NA TRBJ1-1 TRBV5-5 NA CASSSSTGEGNTEAFF TGTGCCAGCAGCTCGTCAACGGGGGAAGGCAACACTGAAGCTTTCTTT
NA TRBJ2-1 TRBV5-1 few CASSRAGQDHNEQFF TGCGCCAGCAGCCGAGCGGGACAGGACCACAATGAGCAGTTCTTC
TRBD1 TRBJ1-4 TRBV20-1 once CSASYRQGNIRNEKLFF TGCAGTGCTAGTTATCGACAGGGCAACATAAGGAATGAAAAACTGTTTTTT
NA TRBJ2-7 TRBV28 few CASSSEGGTGPPYEQYF TGTGCCAGCAGCTCCGAGGGAGGGACAGGACCCCCCTACGAGCAGTACTTC
TRBD2 TRBJ2-1 TRBV4-1 NA CASRISGSDYNEQFF TGCGCCAGCAGGATAAGCGGGAGCGACTACAATGAGCAGTTCTTC
TRBD2 TRBJ2-5 TRBV5-1 NA CASSLRLAGGRETQYF TGCGCCAGCAGCTTGAGGCTAGCGGGAGGCCGAGAGACCCAGTACTTC